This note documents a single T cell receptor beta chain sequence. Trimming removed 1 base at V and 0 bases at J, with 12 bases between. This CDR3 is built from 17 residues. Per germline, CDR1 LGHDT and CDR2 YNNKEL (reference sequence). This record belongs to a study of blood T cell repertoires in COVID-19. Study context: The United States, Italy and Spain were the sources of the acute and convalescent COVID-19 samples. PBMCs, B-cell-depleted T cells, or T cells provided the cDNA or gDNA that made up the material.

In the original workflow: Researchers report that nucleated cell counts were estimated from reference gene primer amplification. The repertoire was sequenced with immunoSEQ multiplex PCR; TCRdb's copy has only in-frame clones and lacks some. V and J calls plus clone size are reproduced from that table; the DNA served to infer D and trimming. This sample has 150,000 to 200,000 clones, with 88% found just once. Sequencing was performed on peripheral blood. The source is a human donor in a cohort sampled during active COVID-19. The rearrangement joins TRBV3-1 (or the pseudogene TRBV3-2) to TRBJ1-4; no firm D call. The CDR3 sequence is CASSQGRRSTTNEKLFF. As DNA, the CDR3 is TGTGCCAGCAGCCAAGGACGGAGATCTACAACTAATGAAAAACTGTTTTTT.